These 25 T cell receptor beta chains were sequenced from one sample in a study of cytomegalovirus exposure and HLA in healthy donors (dated by TCRdb to 2017 to 2019). The library was obtained by the immunoSEQ multiplex PCR assay. For the multiplex PCR, a mixture combining 60 forward primers for TCR Vbeta segments and 13 reverse primers for TCR Jbeta segments was used. Held by TCRdb, this immuneACCESS table contains in-frame sequences only and omits some clones. Under half of the omission traces to an unresolved V gene where checked; the cause of the rest is unknown. The table for this sample lists around 230,000 clones; nearly 80% of them were counted only once. The top ten clones comprise approximately 2% of the sample. Sequenced: PBMCs. The receptors originated from a male donor in good health and CMV-seronegative.

This clone was recorded once. The chain recombines TRBV18 with TRBJ2-5; D is unclear. Between the trimmed V and J ends, which lost 0 bases and 4 bases, there was a span of 9 bases. This CDR3 is built from 14 residues. Germline V gene lookup returns CDR1 KGHSH and CDR2 LQKENI. CDR3 nucleotides: TGTGCCAGCTCACCACCGCGAGGCTCAGAGACCCAGTACTTC. Its translation: CASSPPRGSETQYF. Combining the CDR3 with reference TRBV18 and TRBJ2-5 gives the whole variable domain NAGVMQNPRHLVRRRGQEARLRCSPMKGHSHVYWYRQLPEEGLKFMVYLQKENIIDESGMPKERFSAEFPKEGPSILRIQQVVRGDSAAYFCASSPPRGSETQYFGPGTRLLVL.

The chain joins TRBV27 to TRBJ2-1, with TRBD2 matching 12 bases. V dropped 5 bases and J dropped 3; count of bases not matched to a gene: 5. The CDR3 contains 16 residues. Germline CDR1 is MNHEY and CDR2 is SMNVEV (reference sequence). The CDR3 sequence: CASSIKTSGSYNEQFF. CDR3 sequence (DNA): TGTGCCAGCAGTATAAAGACTAGCGGGAGCTACAATGAGCAGTTCTTC.

This clone was counted a single time. J is TRBJ2-6 and V is TRBV10-2; perhaps TRBD2 as D (5 bases). The V and J ends lost 5 bases and 0 bases respectively, with 8 bases between them. Looked up from germline, CDR1 is WSHSY and CDR2 is SAAADI. The CDR3 runs 15 residues. CDR3 nucleotide sequence: TGCGCCAGCAGTTTGGGGAGCTCTGGGGCCAACGTCCTGACTTTC. Translated: CASSLGSSGANVLTF.

The chain combines TRBV4-3 with TRBJ2-1, with TRBD2 matching 7 bases. In germline, CDR1 is LGHNA, CDR2 YSLEER. The V segment lost 4 bases and the J segment 7 bases; nucleotides outside the gene matches: 19. CDR3 length: 18 residues. In nucleotides, the CDR3 is TGCGCCAGCAGCCTTCTGGAAGGGGCGGGGGTATACCGTAATGAGCAGTTCTTC. It translates to CASSLLEGAGVYRNEQFF.

The rearrangement links TRBV19 to TRBJ2-7, with 9 bases lining up with TRBD1. The CDR3 spans 13 residues. From germline, CDR1 is LNHDA and CDR2 SQIVND (reference sequence). V lost 4 bases and J lost 7; bases outside the gene matches: 5. CDR3 amino acids: CASSTGTGFEQYF. The CDR3 DNA follows: TGTGCCAGTAGTACCGGGACAGGGTTTGAGCAGTACTTC.

The V gene is TRBV4-2, the J gene TRBJ1-2, with 10 bases that match TRBD1. The germline V gene encodes CDR1 LGHNA and CDR2 YNFKEQ. CDR3 length: 17 residues. Losses at the gene ends were 0 bases for V and 4 bases for J; bases not matched to a gene: 8. The CDR3 coding sequence is TGTGCCAGCAGCCAAGAATCCCGGGACAGGGGAGGCTATGGCTACACCTTC. It specifies CASSQESRDRGGYGYTF.

The rearrangement uses TRBV5-4 and TRBJ2-7; 9 bases are shared with TRBD1. Losses at the gene ends were 0 bases for V and 2 bases for J; bases not matched to a gene: 9. Germline CDR1 reads SGHNT; CDR2 reads YYREEE (reference sequence). This CDR3 comprises 17 residues. The CDR3 is CASSLEPRDRDPYEQYF. The CDR3 nucleotides read TGTGCCAGCAGCTTGGAGCCCCGGGACAGGGACCCCTACGAGCAGTACTTC. Variable domain in full (rest from reference TRBV5-4 and TRBJ2-7): ETGVTQSPTHLIKTRGQQVTLRCSSQSGHNTVSWYQQALGQGPQFIFQYYREEENGRGNFPPRFSGLQFPNYSSELNVNALELDDSALYLCASSLEPRDRDPYEQYFGPGTRLTVT.

The chain links TRBV9 to TRBJ2-3, with 9 bases aligning to TRBD2. Unmatched junction bases numbered 12, after V lost 4 bases and J lost 0 bases. CDR3 length: 18 amino acids. The germline V gene has CDR1 SGDLS and CDR2 YYNGEE. The chain's CDR3 is CASSPRTGGLASTDTQYF. The CDR3 DNA is TGTGCCAGCAGCCCCCGTACAGGCGGACTAGCGAGCACAGATACGCAGTATTTT.

V usage is TRBV9 and J usage is TRBJ1-4; 9 bases fit TRBD1. The CDR3 length is 16 residues. The V gene's germline CDR1 is SGDLS and CDR2 YYNGEE. The V segment lost 3 bases and the J segment 2 bases; nucleotides outside the gene matches: 5. The CDR3 reads CASSETTGGTNEKLFF. For the CDR3, the DNA is TGTGCCAGCAGCGAAACTACAGGGGGCACTAATGAAAAACTGTTTTTT.

The chain uses TRBV9 and TRBJ2-1; 8 nucleotides line up with TRBD2. The CDR3 extends over 17 amino acids. V dropped 0 bases and J dropped 7; count of bases not matched to a gene: 12. Germline CDR1 SGDLS, CDR2 YYNGEE. CDR3 in DNA: TGTGCCAGCAGCGTAGATCGGGTAGTAGCGGGACTAAATGAGCAGTTCTTC. This sequence encodes CASSVDRVVAGLNEQFF.

The chain uses TRBV28 and TRBJ2-5, with no clear D. The J call may be wrong; the DNA end is better matched by TRBJ2-7. From germline, CDR1 is MDHEN and CDR2 SYDVKM. This CDR3 is 12 amino acids long. DNA for the CDR3: TGTGCCAGCAGTTCTTCTTTCTACGAGCAGTACTTC. Its translation: CASSSSFYEQYF.

The V call is TRBV13, the J call TRBJ2-7; 7 bases align to TRBD1. The CDR3 sequence is 15 residues long. Germline loops: CDR1 PRHDT, CDR2 FYEKMQ (reference sequence). V shed 7 bases, J shed 0 bases, and the junction held 9 bases outside the gene matches. CDR3 in amino acids: CASTLGQRSSYEQYF. The CDR3 region has the DNA TGTGCCAGCACCCTGGGACAGCGAAGCTCCTACGAGCAGTACTTC.

The V gene is TRBV11-2, the J gene TRBJ2-1; 7 positions agree with TRBD2. This CDR3 has 15 amino acids. Germline-derived CDR1 and CDR2 are SGHAT and FQNNGV. J was trimmed by 7 bases and V by 3 bases; bases with no gene match: 9. The CDR3 bases are TGTGCCAGCAGCTTCGCGCAGGGAGGGCGGAATGAGCAGTTCTTC. As protein: CASSFAQGGRNEQFF.

This chain joins TRBV30 and TRBJ2-7; D gene uncertain. With 5 bases removed from V and 2 bases from J, the gap between germline ends came to 7 bases. This CDR3 spans 11 amino acids. CDR1 is GTSNPN and CDR2 is SVGIG in the germline V gene (reference sequence). The DNA of the CDR3 is TGTGCCTGGGAGTCAACCTACGAGCAGTACTTC. This codes for CAWESTYEQYF.

This clone was counted only a few times. J is TRBJ2-7 and V is TRBV7-2, with 9 bases aligning to TRBD1. The CDR3 sequence is 14 residues long. The V gene end was trimmed by 5 bases and the J gene end by 5 bases; junction bases not matched to a gene: 7. The germline gives CDR1 SGHTA, CDR2 FQGNSA. CDR3 loop: CASSPGQGSDEQYF. The CDR3 nucleotides read TGTGCCAGCAGCCCTGGACAGGGGAGCGACGAGCAGTACTTC.

The chain links TRBV7-9 to TRBJ2-7, with 7 positions matching TRBD1. The CDR3 totals 15 residues. Trimming took 0 bases from V and 5 from J; bases not matched to a gene: 7. Germline CDR1 and CDR2: SEHNR and FQNEAQ (reference sequence). CDR3 nucleotide sequence: TGTGCCAGCAGCTTAGCAACAGGGGAAGGAAACGAGCAGTACTTC. Protein product: CASSLATGEGNEQYF.

The V and J genes are TRBV9 and TRBJ2-7, with 8 bases fitting TRBD2. CDR3 length: 16 amino acids. Trimming cost V 0 bases and J 0 bases; bases outside gene matches: 5. The V gene's germline CDR1 is SGDLS and CDR2 YYNGEE. This chain's CDR3 is CASSVGLREDSYEQYF. The CDR3 bases are TGTGCCAGCAGCGTAGGGTTGCGGGAGGACTCCTACGAGCAGTACTTC.

The chain has TRBV28 and TRBJ2-7; 7 bases line up with TRBD2. This CDR3 region has 12 residues. V was clipped by 11 bases and J by 6 bases; unmatched bases: 10. Germline CDR1 reads MDHEN; CDR2 reads SYDVKM. CDR3: CAGGGARGEQYF. CDR3 nucleotide sequence: TGTGCCGGGGGAGGGGCCCGGGGCGAGCAGTACTTC. The variable domain in full, with the rest retrieved from reference TRBV28 and TRBJ2-7, is DVKVTQSSRYLVKRTGEKVFLECVQDMDHENMFWYRQDPGLGLRLIYFSYDVKMKEKGDIPEGYSVSREKKERFSLILESASTNQTSMYLCAGGGARGEQYFGPGTRLTVT.

The chain links TRBV19 to TRBJ2-2; 13 bases map to TRBD2. The J segment lost 4 bases and the V segment lost 4 bases, leaving 15 bases of the junction unmatched. Germline CDR1 LNHDA, CDR2 SQIVND (reference sequence). The CDR3 loop spans 20 amino acids. CDR3 DNA: TGTGCCAGTAGTACAAGACTAGCGGGGGGACCGTCTGTTTCCACCGGGGAGCTGTTTTTT. Translation gives CASSTRLAGGPSVSTGELFF. The variable domain in full, with the rest retrieved from reference TRBV19 and TRBJ2-2, is DGGITQSPKYLFRKEGQNVTLSCEQNLNHDAMYWYRQDPGQGLRLIYYSQIVNDFQKGDIAEGYSVSREKKESFPLTVTSAQKNPTAFYLCASSTRLAGGPSVSTGELFFGEGSRLTVL.

The J gene is TRBJ1-4, the V gene TRBV21-1; TRBD1 reflects the table's D call only, with no check against the DNA. TRBV21-1 is described as a pseudogene. The CDR3 contains 15 residues. The CDR3, as DNA: TGTGCCAGCAGGGGGCAGGGACAGGCTCATGAAAAACTGTTTTTT. It is translated as CASRGQGQAHEKLFF.

The chain combines TRBV9 with TRBJ2-1; 13 bases are a match to TRBD2. V gave up 3 bases and J gave up 9 bases; unmatched junction bases: 9. The germline CDR1 and CDR2 sequences are SGDLS and YYNGEE. The CDR3 totals 16 residues. The CDR3 DNA is TGTGCCAGCAGCGCCAGGACTAGCGGGAGTGTAGGTGAGCAGTTCTTC. Residues: CASSARTSGSVGEQFF.

The CDR3 sequence is CASSFGTGGRTDTQYF. The CDR3, as DNA: TGTGCCAGCAGCTTCGGGACAGGGGGTCGCACAGATACGCAGTATTTT. The J gene is TRBJ2-3, the V gene TRBV7-9; TRBD1 matches 11 bases. From germline, CDR1 is SEHNR and CDR2 FQNEAQ (reference sequence). Trimming took 3 bases from V and 1 from J; bases not matched to a gene: 3. This CDR3 comprises 16 residues.

The chain links TRBV5-4 to TRBJ2-7; D is perhaps TRBD2 (5 bases). V gave up 3 bases and J gave up 9 bases, with 19 bases separating them. The CDR3 spans 14 residues. Germline-derived CDR1 and CDR2 are SGHNT and YYREEE (reference sequence). Here the CDR3 reads CASSSPAGEERQYF. The CDR3, as DNA: TGTGCCAGCAGCTCCCCCGCCGGGGAAGAGCGGCAGTACTTC. The full variable domain, in which reference TRBV5-4 and TRBJ2-7 provide the parts outside the CDR3, is ETGVTQSPTHLIKTRGQQVTLRCSSQSGHNTVSWYQQALGQGPQFIFQYYREEENGRGNFPPRFSGLQFPNYSSELNVNALELDDSALYLCASSSPAGEERQYFGPGTRLTVT.

V usage is TRBV30 and J usage is TRBJ2-2; the D is unclear. The CDR3 is 14 residues long. Looked up from germline, CDR1 is GTSNPN and CDR2 is SVGIG (reference sequence). Trimming cost V 0 bases and J 2 bases, with 7 bases left between them. DNA for the CDR3: TGTGCCTGGAGTGTGGGCACCAACACCGGGGAGCTGTTTTTT. It codes for CAWSVGTNTGELFF.

The chain recombines TRBV6-4 with TRBJ2-2, with 13 bases fitting TRBD2. V lost 8 bases, J lost 2 bases, and 11 bases stayed unmatched. CDR3 length: 18 amino acids. Germline values: CDR1 MRHNA, CDR2 SNTAGT. The CDR3 reads CASLELGLAGANTGELFF. CDR3 DNA: TGTGCCAGCCTGGAGCTAGGACTAGCGGGAGCCAACACCGGGGAGCTGTTTTTT.